This T cell receptor (beta chain) was recovered during a study of cytomegalovirus exposure and HLA in healthy donors. Study-level background: From donors who were HLA-typed, an early data release held 70 million to 90 million unique TCRs.

In regard to this clone: Its specificity is unknown. Other nucleotide sequences in the sample specify the same CDR3.

The J segment lost 3 bases and the V segment lost 3 bases, leaving 2 bases of the junction unmatched. The CDR3 has 15 amino acids. Germline CDR1 is SGHRS and CDR2 is YFSETQ. The PCR ran on 60 Vbeta and 13 Jbeta primers. This table comes from immunoSEQ multiplex PCR, and its TCRdb copy is limited to in-frame clones, with some not included. The data show about 82,000 clones, more than 65% seen once. Study findings and constraints: Reports indicated that the classifier achieved high specificity and sensitivity in diagnosing cytomegalovirus status.

V is TRBV5-1 and J is TRBJ2-7; 14 bases fit TRBD2. Sequences were obtained from PBMCs. This clonotype was sampled from a man in his 70s in good health and CMV-seropositive. CDR3 sequence: CASSSGTSGSYEQYF. In DNA form, the CDR3 reads TGCGCCAGCAGCTCCGGGACTAGCGGGAGCTACGAGCAGTACTTC.